The 28 T cell receptor beta chains in this list originate from one sample, sequenced in a study of shared clonotypes between healthy human individuals. Naive-designated CD8 cells lacked CD45RO, were positively enriched for CCR7, and omitted terminally differentiated effector memory CD45RA+ cells. The assay was immunoSEQ multiplex PCR, and TCRdb's table has in-frame clones only and misses some. The sample contains nearly 2 million clones, less than 95% of which appear only once. Sequencing was carried out using naive CD8+ T cells sorted from blood. All receptors derive from a man younger than 30 in good health.

The V and J genes are TRBV5-1 and TRBJ2-1; the match to TRBD2 covers 8 bases. V was clipped by 1 base and J by 0 bases; unmatched bases: 6. Germline-derived CDR1 and CDR2 are SGHRS and YFSETQ. This CDR3 spans 17 amino acids. CDR3 residues: CASSLYSGGASYNEQFF. CDR3 DNA sequence: TGCGCCAGCAGCTTGTACAGCGGGGGCGCCTCCTACAATGAGCAGTTCTTC.

There are a few counts of this clone. The V and J genes are TRBV6-5 and TRBJ2-7; TRBD1 might be the D (5 bases). Germline V lookup: CDR1 MNHEY, CDR2 SVGAGI. The V end lost 6 bases, the J end lost 6 bases, and 12 bases lay between the germline ends. The CDR3 runs 12 residues. This chain's CDR3 is CASSRYQGEQYF. DNA of the CDR3: TGTGCCAGCAGCCGCTACCAGGGCGAGCAGTACTTC.

The chain combines TRBV30 with TRBJ2-7; the D gene is possibly TRBD1 (6 bases). Germline CDR1 GTSNPN, CDR2 SVGIG (reference sequence). Trimming shortened V by 2 bases and J by 5 bases, and 13 bases separated the two germline ends. The CDR3 length is 13 residues. The CDR3 loop reads CAWSWGPTDEQYF. CDR3 in DNA: TGTGCCTGGAGTTGGGGGCCCACGGACGAGCAGTACTTC.

This chain connects TRBV6-1 to TRBJ1-2, with D hard to call. Germline assignment: CDR1 MNHNS and CDR2 SASEGT. The CDR3 loop spans 15 amino acids. With 6 bases removed from V and 0 bases from J, the gap between germline ends came to 14 bases. The CDR3 spells CASRAMQETNYGYTF. The CDR3 bases are TGTGCCAGCAGAGCAATGCAGGAAACTAACTATGGCTACACCTTC.

Details on this clone: This CDR3 is also generated by other DNA sequences in the sample. V gene TRBV9 combines with J gene TRBJ2-1; TRBD2 might be the D (6 bases). CDR3 length equals 15 residues. V dropped 0 bases and J dropped 7 bases, with 14 bases sitting between them. Per germline, CDR1 SGDLS and CDR2 YYNGEE. CDR3 in DNA: TGTGCCAGCAGCGTAGATGGGACTTCTGGAAATGAGCAGTTCTTC. It encodes CASSVDGTSGNEQFF.

The chain uses TRBV9 and TRBJ1-2; D not resolved. The V end was cut by 0 bases, the J end by 1 base, with 10 bases between. The CDR3 spans 15 residues. Germline V CDR1 and CDR2: SGDLS, YYNGEE. The CDR3 DNA follows: TGTGCCAGCAGCGTAGGAGCAGGAGTTAACTATGGCTACACCTTC. It translates to CASSVGAGVNYGYTF.

The chain has TRBV4-1 and TRBJ2-7; TRBD2 matches at 8 bases. Losses at the gene ends were 0 bases for V and 3 bases for J; bases not matched to a gene: 13. The CDR3 extends over 18 amino acids. Germline CDR1 is MGHRA and CDR2 is YSYEKL. The chain's CDR3 is CASSQEGVSGVSYYEQYF. The CDR3 DNA reads as TGCGCCAGCAGCCAAGAAGGTGTTAGCGGGGTGTCTTACTACGAGCAGTACTTC.

The J gene is TRBJ2-7, the V gene TRBV5-1; D unclear. The CDR3 contains 12 residues. CDR1 and CDR2 from the germline V gene are SGHRS and YFSETQ. V shed 4 bases and J shed 7 bases, with 12 bases lying between them. CDR3 protein: CASSHTSGEQYF. CDR3 nucleotides: TGCGCCAGCAGCCACACATCCGGGGAGCAGTACTTC.

The chain employs TRBV5-6 and TRBJ2-1, with 7 bases that match TRBD2. Germline loops: CDR1 SGHDT, CDR2 YYEEEE. V trimming: 4 bases; J trimming: 9 bases; junction bases outside the gene matches: 13. The CDR3 totals 15 residues. The CDR3 sequence: CASSPAWRESSEQFF. In DNA, the CDR3 is TGTGCCAGCAGCCCAGCCTGGCGGGAGTCTTCTGAGCAGTTCTTC.

The V and J genes are TRBV28 and TRBJ2-7; 11 bases agree with TRBD2. The CDR3 extends over 15 amino acids. The V gene's germline CDR1 is MDHEN and CDR2 SYDVKM. Unmatched junction bases numbered 3, after V lost 2 bases and J lost 3 bases. The CDR3 spells CASSLLGTSGYEQYF. The CDR3 bases are TGTGCCAGCAGTTTACTCGGGACTAGCGGCTACGAGCAGTACTTC.

To note about this clone: This same CDR3 is encoded by further DNA sequences in the sample. The V gene is TRBV7-9, the J gene TRBJ1-1; no firm D call. Trimming removed 2 bases at V and 0 bases at J, with 7 bases between. This CDR3 is 14 amino acids long. Germline loops: CDR1 SEHNR, CDR2 FQNEAQ (reference sequence). The CDR3 DNA follows: TGTGCCAGCAGCTTAAGGCAGATGAACACTGAAGCTTTCTTT. Its protein product is CASSLRQMNTEAFF.

Note on this clone: In the same sample, other DNA sequences code for this CDR3. The chain has TRBV19 and TRBJ2-1, with 10 bases fitting TRBD2. The CDR3 runs to 14 residues. Losses at the gene ends were 6 bases for V and 3 bases for J; bases not matched to a gene: 2. Per germline, CDR1 LNHDA and CDR2 SQIVND (reference sequence). The chain's CDR3 is CASSRTSGYNEQFF. CDR3 bases: TGTGCCAGTAGCAGGACTAGCGGCTACAATGAGCAGTTCTTC.

The chain has TRBV10-2 and TRBJ1-2; D unclear. This CDR3 has 14 amino acids. The ends were cut back, 1 base at V and 3 bases at J, with 9 bases in the middle. From germline, CDR1 is WSHSY and CDR2 SAAADI. In nucleotides, the CDR3 is TGCGCCAGCAGTGAGTGGTGGACCGACTATGGCTACACCTTC. This gives the protein CASSEWWTDYGYTF.

In its sample, this clone was seen a few times. V usage is TRBV27 and J usage is TRBJ2-6, with D maybe TRBD1 (5 bases). Germline V gene sequence: CDR1 MNHEY, CDR2 SMNVEV (reference sequence). Trimming cost V 5 bases and J 8 bases, with 13 bases left between them. CDR3 length: 14 amino acids. CDR3 bases: TGTGCCAGCAGTCCCATCACAGGTTCCAACGTCCTGACTTTC. It codes for CASSPITGSNVLTF. Looking up the rest from reference TRBV27 and TRBJ2-6 gives the full variable domain: EAQVTQNPRYLITVTGKKLTVTCSQNMNHEYMSWYRQDPGLGLRQIYYSMNVEVTDKGDVPEGYKVSRKEKRNFPLILESPSPNQTSLYFCASSPITGSNVLTFGAGSRLTVL.

The chain recombines TRBV27 with TRBJ2-7, with TRBD2 identical over 11 bases. Germline lookup yields CDR1 MNHEY and CDR2 SMNVEV (reference sequence). The CDR3 extends over 16 amino acids. Germline trimming cut 2 bases from V and 5 bases from J; bases unmatched to any gene: 8. The CDR3 region is CASSLVAGGPFHEQYF. The CDR3 region has the DNA TGTGCCAGCAGTTTAGTAGCGGGAGGGCCCTTTCACGAGCAGTACTTC.

The chain combines TRBV27 with TRBJ2-1; 7 nucleotides match TRBD2. This CDR3 is built from 15 residues. Trimming at V came to 1 base and at J to 5 bases, leaving 5 bases not matched to a gene. The germline gives CDR1 MNHEY, CDR2 SMNVEV (reference sequence). The CDR3 loop reads CASSLYAGANNEQFF. For the CDR3, the DNA is TGTGCCAGCAGTTTATACGCGGGAGCTAACAATGAGCAGTTCTTC.

The chain combines TRBV6-6 with TRBJ1-1; D not resolved. CDR1 is MNHNY and CDR2 is SVGAGI in the germline V gene (reference sequence). V lost 5 bases to trimming and J lost 0 bases, with 16 bases between them. There are 16 residues in the CDR3. CDR3 loop: CASSSAGITVNTEAFF. In DNA form, the CDR3 reads TGTGCCAGCAGTAGCGCCGGCATTACAGTGAACACTGAAGCTTTCTTT.

This rearrangement joins TRBV6-5 to TRBJ2-7, with TRBD1 identical over 9 bases. CDR3 size: 13 residues. CDR1 is MNHEY and CDR2 is SVGAGI in the germline V gene. Trimming took 1 base from V and 13 from J; bases not matched to a gene: 8. CDR3 protein: CASSYFPGQGLYF. The DNA of the CDR3 is TGTGCCAGCAGTTACTTCCCGGGACAGGGTTTATACTTC.

The chain uses TRBV7-3 and TRBJ1-5; D ambiguous. V dropped 0 bases and J dropped 4 bases, with 10 bases sitting between them. Germline lookup yields CDR1 SGHTA and CDR2 FQGTGA. The CDR3 is 15 amino acids. In nucleotides, the CDR3 is TGTGCCAGCAGCTTAACCGCGGGAACAAATCAGCCCCAGCATTTT. Protein sequence: CASSLTAGTNQPQHF.

The chain combines TRBV21-1 with TRBJ2-3; the tabulated D call, TRBD1, remains unverified against the DNA. TRBV21-1 is designated a pseudogene. CDR3 size: 14 residues. For the CDR3, the DNA is TGTGCCAGCAGCATGACACATAGCACAGATACGCAGTATTTT. This encodes CASSMTHSTDTQYF.

The chain couples TRBV27 to TRBJ2-7; 7 bases line up with TRBD2. The CDR3 is 14 residues long. CDR1 and CDR2 from the germline V gene are MNHEY and SMNVEV (reference sequence). The junction had 9 bases not matched to a gene; V was cut back by 5 bases and J by 5 bases. The chain's CDR3 is CASSATAGDDEQYF. In nucleotides, the CDR3 is TGTGCCAGCAGTGCGACGGCGGGAGACGACGAGCAGTACTTC.

The genes are TRBV4-1 and TRBJ1-6; D unresolved. The length of the CDR3 is 17 residues. The germline V and J ends were trimmed by 0 bases and 0 bases, with 9 bases remaining between them. Germline assignment: CDR1 MGHRA and CDR2 YSYEKL. The CDR3 is CASSQDDSSSYNSPLHF. CDR3 nucleotide sequence: TGCGCCAGCAGCCAAGATGATTCTAGCTCCTATAATTCACCCCTCCACTTT.

The chain employs TRBV7-6 and TRBJ2-5; D gene uncertain. CDR3 length: 12 residues. The V and J ends lost 6 bases and 2 bases respectively, with 7 bases between them. The germline gives CDR1 SGHVS, CDR2 FNYEAQ. CDR3: CASSSSQETQYF. In nucleotides, the CDR3 is TGTGCCAGCAGTTCATCACAAGAGACCCAGTACTTC.

J is TRBJ2-7 and V is TRBV6-5; D is perhaps TRBD1 or TRBD2 (5 bases each). The CDR3 is made up of 15 amino acids. Trimming left V 0 bases short and J 7 bases short, with 16 bases between. Germline loops: CDR1 MNHEY, CDR2 SVGAGI. CDR3 sequence: CASSYSMGDLGEQYF. CDR3 sequence (DNA): TGTGCCAGCAGTTACTCGATGGGGGACCTGGGAGAGCAGTACTTC.

The V and J genes are TRBV19 and TRBJ2-1; weak D call: TRBD2 (6 bases). CDR3 length equals 17 residues. V was clipped by 4 bases and J by 0 bases, with 16 bases between them. From germline, CDR1 is LNHDA and CDR2 SQIVND (reference sequence). The CDR3 spells CASSTLGTSSSYNEQFF. In DNA form, the CDR3 reads TGTGCCAGTAGTACCCTCGGGACTTCTAGCTCCTACAATGAGCAGTTCTTC.

J is TRBJ2-3 and V is TRBV9; no clear D gene. Germline lookup yields CDR1 SGDLS and CDR2 YYNGEE. V lost 4 bases, J lost 5 bases, and 5 bases lay in between. This CDR3 is 11 amino acids long. The CDR3 DNA reads TGTGCCAGCAGCAGGGAAGATACGCAGTATTTT. It encodes CASSREDTQYF.

V usage is TRBV5-6 and J usage is TRBJ2-2; D is unclear. The CDR3 is made up of 14 amino acids. V dropped 4 bases and J dropped 1 base, with 8 bases sitting between them. CDR1 is SGHDT, CDR2 YYEEEE, per germline. CDR3 in amino acids: CASSVTENTGELFF. DNA of the CDR3: TGTGCCAGCAGCGTTACAGAGAACACCGGGGAGCTGTTTTTT. The entire variable domain, with the rest obtained from reference TRBV5-6 and TRBJ2-2, is as follows: DAGVTQSPTHLIKTRGQQVTLRCSPKSGHDTVSWYQQALGQGPQFIFQYYEEEERQRGNFPDRFSGHQFPNYSSELNVNALLLGDSALYLCASSVTENTGELFFGEGSRLTVL.

The rearrangement uses TRBV5-6 and TRBJ2-7; 11 positions match TRBD2. Germline CDR1 and CDR2: SGHDT and YYEEEE. The CDR3 extends over 15 amino acids. The ends lost 1 base at V and 3 bases at J; junction bases unmatched: 3. In nucleotides, the CDR3 is TGTGCCAGCAGCTTGCGGACTAGCGGGTACTACGAGCAGTACTTC. It encodes CASSLRTSGYYEQYF.